This TCR beta chain is from a study of blood T cells in healthy people across ages. The CDR3 runs to 17 residues. J lost 2 bases, V lost 0 bases, and 13 bases had no gene match. The germline V gene encodes CDR1 DFQATT and CDR2 SNEGSKA (reference sequence). This clonotype was found many times. Then a second PCR, running roughly 7 to 11 cycles, was carried out with a sample-barcoded 5' primer and a J-beta primer mix. TCRdb passed the 5' RACE reads through MiXCR, listing each CDR3 protein once. Of 1.8 million or so distinct CDR3 sequences in the sample, 35% to 50% are singletons; the top ten hold under 25%. Researchers collected about 10 milliliters of peripheral blood from every single donor.

The receptor was isolated from a human donor in good health. The genes are TRBV20-1 and TRBJ2-7; TRBD1 agrees at 7 bases. Sequences were obtained from blood. CDR3 region: CSARDPQARGITYEQYF. CDR3 in DNA: TGCAGTGCTAGAGATCCTCAAGCCAGGGGGATAACCTACGAGCAGTACTTC.